This T cell receptor (beta chain) was found in a study of CD8 T cells in ankylosing spondylitis. Study-wide results and caveats: Prior work had noted some motif variants in reactive arthritis blood and synovial fluid.

This clonotype was counted many times. What it binds is not known. For TCR beta, libraries came from quantitative 5'-RACE with molecular barcodes. TCRdb re-derived calls from the 5' RACE reads in MiXCR, one entry per CDR3 protein. The table has about 36,000 distinct CDR3 sequences, about 6.3% seen once. The germline V gene has CDR1 SGHRS and CDR2 YFSETQ. This CDR3 region has 18 residues. V lost 1 base to trimming and J lost 2 bases; unmatched junction nucleotides: 13. The chain recombines TRBV5-1 with TRBJ2-3; 7 positions agree with TRBD1. The receptor was derived from a male donor with ankylosing spondylitis or in good health (not recorded which). The specimen was blood, either unsorted or a sorted T cell fraction (not recorded which). DNA for the CDR3: TGCGCCAGCAGCTTGACTCCCCGGGACAGAAGGACCACAGATACGCAGTATTTT. Translation gives CASSLTPRDRRTTDTQYF.